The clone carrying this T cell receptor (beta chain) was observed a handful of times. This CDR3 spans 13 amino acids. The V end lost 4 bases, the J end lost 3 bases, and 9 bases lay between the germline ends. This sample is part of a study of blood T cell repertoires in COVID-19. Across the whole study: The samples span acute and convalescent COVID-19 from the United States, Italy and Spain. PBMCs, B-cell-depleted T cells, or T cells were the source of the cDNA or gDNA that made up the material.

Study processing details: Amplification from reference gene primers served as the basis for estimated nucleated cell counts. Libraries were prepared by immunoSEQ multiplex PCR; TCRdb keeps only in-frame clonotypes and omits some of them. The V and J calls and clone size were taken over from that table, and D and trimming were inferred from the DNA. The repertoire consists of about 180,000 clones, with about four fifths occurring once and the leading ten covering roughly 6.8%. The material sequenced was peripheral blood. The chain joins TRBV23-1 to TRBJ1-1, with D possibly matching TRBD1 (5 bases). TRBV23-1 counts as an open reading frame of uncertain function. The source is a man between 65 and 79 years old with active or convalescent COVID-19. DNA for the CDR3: TGCGCCAGCAGTCTCGACAGAGACACTGAAGCTTTCTTT. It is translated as CASSLDRDTEAFF.